Listed here is a single T cell receptor beta chain. The target antigen is unknown. The data were obtained in a study of T cell responses to AZD1222 COVID-19 vaccine. This table comes from immunoSEQ multiplex PCR, and its TCRdb copy is limited to in-frame clones, with some not included. This table has 95,000 to 150,000 clones, about 90% appearing once. Study-level findings and limits: The repertoires were collected only after the peak T cell response.

Germline loops: CDR1 SGHDT, CDR2 YYEEEE. V lost 4 bases and J lost 1, with 11 bases in between. The CDR3 has 14 amino acids. This chain joins TRBV5-6 and TRBJ2-5, with TRBD1 as a possible D gene (6 bases). The receptor comes from an adult in good health. Sequenced material: peripheral blood, taken on day 0 of MenACWY control vaccination. The chain's CDR3 is CASSRYRVQETQYF. The CDR3 nucleotides read TGTGCCAGCAGCCGTTACAGGGTCCAAGAGACCCAGTACTTC.